Sequencing of this T cell receptor (beta chain) was carried out in a study of blood T cell repertoires in COVID-19. About the research overall: Specimens from acute and convalescent COVID-19 originated in the United States, Italy and Spain.

The assay was immunoSEQ multiplex PCR, and TCRdb's table has in-frame clones only and misses some. The table includes over 150,000 clones, 65% to 85% detected once. The CDR3 has 14 amino acids. The V gene end was trimmed by 3 bases and the J gene end by 3 bases; junction bases not matched to a gene: 4. From germline, CDR1 is SGHDT and CDR2 YYEEEE. The receptor comes from a woman in her thirties or forties with COVID-19, enrolled during active disease. The source material was peripheral blood. The chain is built from TRBV5-6 and TRBJ2-7; 9 bases fit TRBD2. CDR3: CASSYGGGVYEQYF. CDR3 DNA: TGTGCCAGCAGCTACGGCGGGGGGGTCTACGAGCAGTACTTC.